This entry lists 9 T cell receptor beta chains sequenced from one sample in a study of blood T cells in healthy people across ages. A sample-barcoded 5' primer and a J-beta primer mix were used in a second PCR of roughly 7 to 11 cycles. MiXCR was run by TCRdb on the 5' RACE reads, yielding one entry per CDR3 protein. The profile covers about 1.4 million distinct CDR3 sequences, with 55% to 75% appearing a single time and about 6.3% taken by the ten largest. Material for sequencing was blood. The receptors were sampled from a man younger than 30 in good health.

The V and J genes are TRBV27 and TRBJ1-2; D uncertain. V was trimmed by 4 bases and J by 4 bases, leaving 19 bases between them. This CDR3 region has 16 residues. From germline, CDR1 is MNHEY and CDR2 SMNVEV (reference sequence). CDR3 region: CASSYVSNPLPYGYTF. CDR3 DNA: TGTGCCAGCAGTTACGTCAGCAACCCTCTACCCTATGGCTACACCTTC.

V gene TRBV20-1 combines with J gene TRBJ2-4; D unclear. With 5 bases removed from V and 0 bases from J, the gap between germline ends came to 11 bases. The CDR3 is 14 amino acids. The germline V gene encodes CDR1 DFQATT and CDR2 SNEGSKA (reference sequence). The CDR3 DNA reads TGCAGTGCTGACCACACAATAGCCAAAAACATTCAGTACTTC. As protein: CSADHTIAKNIQYF.

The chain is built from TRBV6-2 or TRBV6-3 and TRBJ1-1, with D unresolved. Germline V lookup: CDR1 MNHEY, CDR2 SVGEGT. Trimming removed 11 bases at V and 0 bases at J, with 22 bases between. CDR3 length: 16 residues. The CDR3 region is CAGTSTVGDMNTEAFF. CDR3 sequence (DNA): TGTGCCGGCACCTCAACGGTTGGGGATATGAACACTGAAGCTTTCTTT.

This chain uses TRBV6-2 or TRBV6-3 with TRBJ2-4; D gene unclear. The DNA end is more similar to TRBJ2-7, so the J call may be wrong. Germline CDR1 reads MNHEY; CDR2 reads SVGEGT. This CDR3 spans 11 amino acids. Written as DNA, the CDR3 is TGTGCCATCATGATGGGTTACGAGCAGTACTTC. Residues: CAIMMGYEQYF.

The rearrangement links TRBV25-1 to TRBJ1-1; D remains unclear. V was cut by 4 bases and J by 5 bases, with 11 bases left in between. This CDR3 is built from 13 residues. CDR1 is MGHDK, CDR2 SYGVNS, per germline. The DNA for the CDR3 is TGTGCCAGCAGTGCATCAGGAGATACTGAAGCTTTCTTT. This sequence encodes CASSASGDTEAFF. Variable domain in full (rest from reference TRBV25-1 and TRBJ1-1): EADIYQTPRYLVIGTGKKITLECSQTMGHDKMYWYQQDPGMELHLIHYSYGVNSTEKGDLSSESTVSRIRTEHFPLTLESARPSHTSQYLCASSASGDTEAFFGQGTRLTVV.

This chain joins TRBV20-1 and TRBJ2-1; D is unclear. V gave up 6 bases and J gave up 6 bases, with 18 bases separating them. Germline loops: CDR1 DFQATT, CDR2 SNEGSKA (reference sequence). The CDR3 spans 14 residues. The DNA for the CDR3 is TGCAGTGCCCCCATGTGGGGTCTAGGCAATGAGCAGTTCTTC. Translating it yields CSAPMWGLGNEQFF.

In nucleotides, the CDR3 is TGCAGCGACGGGACAGGGGGCATGAACACTGAAGCTTTCTTT. Its translation: CSDGTGGMNTEAFF. The chain has TRBV29-1 and TRBJ1-1, with 12 bases fitting TRBD1. The CDR3 is 14 residues long. The J segment lost 0 bases and the V segment lost 7 bases, leaving 3 bases of the junction unmatched. CDR1 is SQVTM and CDR2 is ANQGSEA in the germline V gene.

In DNA form, the CDR3 reads TGTGCCATCAGTGAGTGGAGCGGCGTGAACACTGAAGCTTTCTTT. Translated, it gives CAISEWSGVNTEAFF. The V gene is TRBV10-3, the J gene TRBJ1-1, with D unresolved. Trimming left V 1 base short and J 0 bases short, with 9 bases between. The germline CDR1 and CDR2 sequences are ENHRY and SYGVKD. The CDR3 totals 15 residues.

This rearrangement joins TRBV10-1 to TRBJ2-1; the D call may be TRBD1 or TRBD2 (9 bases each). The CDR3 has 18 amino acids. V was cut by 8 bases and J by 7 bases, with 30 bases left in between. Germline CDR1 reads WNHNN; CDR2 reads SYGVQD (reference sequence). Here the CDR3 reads CASLGQGSGGRASNEQFF. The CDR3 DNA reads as TGCGCCAGCTTGGGACAGGGTTCCGGCGGGAGGGCCTCTAATGAGCAGTTCTTC.